These T cell receptor beta chains were read from a single sample in a study of chemoradiotherapy in HPV16-positive cancers. Method: immunoSEQ multiplex PCR; TCRdb's copy keeps in-frame clones and lacks some. The top ten hold approximately 3.4% of the sample, which has more than 13,000 clones, roughly 88% seen once. Sequenced material: blood, taken from a patient who underwent chemoradiotherapy. These TCRs come from a human donor with HPV-associated anogenital cancer. Both conserved end residues are part of each CDR3. D genes are given only for firm matches. Some rows have no size entry. The others give once, few or many, or a class for an expanded clone.

DNA: TGTGCCAGCAGTTTACTTGGGACTAGCGGGACCAAGGAAGAGACCCAGTACTTC; CDR3: CASSLLGTSGTKEETQYF; V: TRBV28; J: TRBJ2-5; size: .; D: TRBD2
DNA: TGTGCCAGCAGCGTAGGAGTAAACCAAGAGACCCAGTACTTC; CDR3: CASSVGVNQETQYF; V: TRBV9; J: TRBJ2-5; size: once; D: .
DNA: TGTGCCAGCAGCTCGCTGGGAGGAGCTTTCTTT; CDR3: CASSSLGGAFF; V: TRBV11-1; J: TRBJ1-1; size: .; D: .
DNA: TGTGCCATCAGTGGGGATCAAGAGGCGACCGGGGAGCTGTTTTTT; CDR3: CAISGDQEATGELFF; V: TRBV10-3; J: TRBJ2-2; size: once; D: .
DNA: TGTGCCAGCAGCGTAGGGGCAGATACGCAGTATTTT; CDR3: CASSVGADTQYF; V: TRBV9; J: TRBJ2-3; size: once; D: .
DNA: TGTGCCAGCAGCCAACACTCCGGAGCAACTAATGAAAAACTGTTTTTT; CDR3: CASSQHSGATNEKLFF; V: TRBV21-1; J: TRBJ1-4; size: .; D: .
DNA: TGCAGCGTTGCCCCGGTGAACACTGAAGCTTTCTTT; CDR3: CSVAPVNTEAFF; V: TRBV29-1; J: TRBJ1-1; size: .; D: .
DNA: TGTGCCAGCTCCCCCAGGAGGGATATCCGTGAAGCTTTCTTT; CDR3: CASSPRRDIREAFF; V: TRBV18; J: TRBJ1-1; size: few; D: .
DNA: TGTGCCAGCAGTCCCCGTTCCCAAGCAGCTAACTATGGCTACACCTTC; CDR3: CASSPRSQAANYGYTF; V: TRBV27; J: TRBJ1-2; size: once; D: .
DNA: TGCGCCAGCAGCTTGCAACTAGCGGCTAGCACAGATACGCAGTATTTT; CDR3: CASSLQLAASTDTQYF; V: TRBV5-1; J: TRBJ2-3; size: .; D: TRBD2
DNA: TGTGCCAGCAGCGCAGGCCACAGGGCGGCGAATAATGAGCAGTTCTTC; CDR3: CASSAGHRAANNEQFF; V: TRBV9; J: TRBJ2-1; size: .; D: .
DNA: TGTGCCACCAGCAGAGATCGAGCAGGGTCGGGTGAGCAGTTCTTC; CDR3: CATSRDRAGSGEQFF; V: TRBV15; J: TRBJ2-1; size: .; D: .
DNA: TGTGCCAGCAAATCTGCGGGAAGGAGCACAGATACGCAGTATTTT; CDR3: CASKSAGRSTDTQYF; V: TRBV2; J: TRBJ2-3; size: .; D: .
DNA: TGTGCCAGCAGCTTGATCCCTTACGAGCAGTACTTC; CDR3: CASSLIPYEQYF; V: TRBV5-8; J: TRBJ2-7; size: .; D: .
DNA: TGTGCCAGTAGAGACACCGGGACTTCGGGCGAGCAGTACTTC; CDR3: CASRDTGTSGEQYF; V: TRBV19; J: TRBJ2-7; size: .; D: .
DNA: TGTGCCAGCAGCCGGACAGCGCAGGGAGGGGGCAATCAGCCCCAGCATTTT; CDR3: CASSRTAQGGGNQPQHF; V: TRBV5-6; J: TRBJ1-5; size: .; D: .
DNA: TGCGCCAGCAGTGAGTCGATGGGTGGGGGAGAGACCCAGTACTTC; CDR3: CASSESMGGGETQYF; V: TRBV10-1; J: TRBJ2-5; size: .; D: .
DNA: TGTGCCAGCAGTCCGGGACTGGGCGTCGCCGGGGAGCTGTTTTTT; CDR3: CASSPGLGVAGELFF; V: TRBV27; J: TRBJ2-2; size: .; D: .
DNA: TGCGCCAGCAGCCAAGATGTCGGGAGAACCTACGAGCAGTACTTC; CDR3: CASSQDVGRTYEQYF; V: TRBV4-1; J: TRBJ2-7; size: .; D: .
DNA: TGTGCCTGGAGTCGGGACCGCTATGGCTACACCTTC; CDR3: CAWSRDRYGYTF; V: TRBV30; J: TRBJ1-2; size: .; D: .
DNA: TGTGCCAGCAGCTTGGGTGCGGTCCAAGAGACCCAGTACTTC; CDR3: CASSLGAVQETQYF; V: TRBV5-4; J: TRBJ2-5; size: .; D: .
DNA: TGTGCCAGCAGCTCCACCCCCGGACAGGGGTCCAATCAGCCCCAGCATTTT; CDR3: CASSSTPGQGSNQPQHF; V: TRBV7-8; J: TRBJ1-5; size: .; D: TRBD1
DNA: TGTGCCAGCAGCCTTTGGACAGGGGGCAATCAGCCCCAGCATTTT; CDR3: CASSLWTGGNQPQHF; V: TRBV4-2; J: TRBJ1-5; size: medium-sized; D: TRBD1
DNA: TGTGCCAGCAGTTTATGGCAGGGCGGCGCAGATACGCAGTATTTT; CDR3: CASSLWQGGADTQYF; V: TRBV28; J: TRBJ2-3; size: once; D: .
DNA: TGCGCCAGCAGCTCCAGGACAGGGCTAGACACTGAAGCTTTCTTT; CDR3: CASSSRTGLDTEAFF; V: TRBV5-1; J: TRBJ1-1; size: .; D: TRBD1
DNA: TGTGCCAGCAGCAGGGGAACGGGACAGGGTGATTACGAGCAGTACTTC; CDR3: CASSRGTGQGDYEQYF; V: TRBV5-6; J: TRBJ2-7; size: once; D: TRBD1
DNA: TGTGCCAGTAGCAGCTCCGGGACAGCAATCCTGAACACTGAAGCTTTCTTT; CDR3: CASSSSGTAILNTEAFF; V: TRBV19; J: TRBJ1-1; size: .; D: TRBD1
DNA: TGTGCCAGCAGTGAAGGGAAGAGTAGAGAGACCCAGTACTTC; CDR3: CASSEGKSRETQYF; V: TRBV6-1; J: TRBJ2-5; size: .; D: .
DNA: TGTGCCAGCAGTATCCTTCAGAACGAGCAGTACTTC; CDR3: CASSILQNEQYF; V: TRBV13; J: TRBJ2-7; size: .; D: .
DNA: TGCGCCAGCAGTAGTTCTGGGGCCAACGTCCTGACTTTC; CDR3: CASSSSGANVLTF; V: TRBV10-2; J: TRBJ2-6; size: .; D: .
DNA: TGTGCCAGTACGGGGAGAGTAGGCACTGAAGCTTTCTTT; CDR3: CASTGRVGTEAFF; V: TRBV19; J: TRBJ1-1; size: .; D: .
DNA: TGTGCCAGCTCACCAGGACGCAGCAATCAGCCCCAGCATTTT; CDR3: CASSPGRSNQPQHF; V: TRBV18; J: TRBJ1-5; size: .; D: .
DNA: TGTGCCAGCAGCTTAGGGCAGGGGTTGGGTGAAAAACTGTTTTTT; CDR3: CASSLGQGLGEKLFF; V: TRBV7-8; J: TRBJ1-4; size: .; D: .
DNA: TGTGCCAGCAGTCTTCAGGGACAGCTTAACTATGGCTACACCTTC; CDR3: CASSLQGQLNYGYTF; V: TRBV2; J: TRBJ1-2; size: .; D: TRBD1
DNA: TGTGCCAGCAGTTACGGAGGGAATTCGGGTGGCTACACCTTC; CDR3: CASSYGGNSGGYTF; V: TRBV6-6; J: TRBJ1-2; size: .; D: .
DNA: TGTGCCTGGAGTCCCTTCGAGGGAACTGAAGCTTTCTTT; CDR3: CAWSPFEGTEAFF; V: TRBV30; J: TRBJ1-1; size: .; D: .
DNA: TGTGCCAGCAGCTTAGCATCGGACAGGGTTGGGACCCAGTACTTC; CDR3: CASSLASDRVGTQYF; V: TRBV7-9; J: TRBJ2-5; size: .; D: TRBD1
DNA: TGTGCCAGCTCACCAACCGGGGCAGGGGTCGTGAACACTGAAGCTTTCTTT; CDR3: CASSPTGAGVVNTEAFF; V: TRBV18; J: TRBJ1-1; size: once; D: .
DNA: TGTGCCAGCAGCTTGGTCGGGACGGGAGATACGCAGTATTTT; CDR3: CASSLVGTGDTQYF; V: TRBV7-2; J: TRBJ2-3; size: .; D: .
DNA: TGTGCCAGCAGTTTTGTCGGGACAGGCGAGGTCCCCTACGAGCAGTACTTC; CDR3: CASSFVGTGEVPYEQYF; V: TRBV27; J: TRBJ2-7; size: .; D: TRBD1
DNA: TGTGCCAGCAGCCAAGCAGGGAGGTATGGCTACACCTTC; CDR3: CASSQAGRYGYTF; V: TRBV7-9; J: TRBJ1-2; size: .; D: .
DNA: TGTGCCAGCAGTCCGGGGGCGCGGGAAGCTTTCTTT; CDR3: CASSPGAREAFF; V: TRBV5-4; J: TRBJ1-1; size: .; D: .